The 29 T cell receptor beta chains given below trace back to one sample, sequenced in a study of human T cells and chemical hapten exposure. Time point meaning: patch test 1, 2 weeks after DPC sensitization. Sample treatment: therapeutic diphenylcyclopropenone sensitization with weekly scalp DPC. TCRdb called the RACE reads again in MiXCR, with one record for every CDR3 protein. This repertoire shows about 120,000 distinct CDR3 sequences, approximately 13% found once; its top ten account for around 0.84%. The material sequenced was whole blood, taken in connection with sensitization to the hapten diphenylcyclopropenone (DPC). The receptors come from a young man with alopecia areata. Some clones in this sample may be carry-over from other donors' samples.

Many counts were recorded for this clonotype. CDR3 sequence reads: CASSGGRGHGEQYF. DNA of the CDR3: TGTGCCAGCTCAGGGGGCAGGGGGCACGGCGAGCAGTACTTC. The chain is built from TRBV27 and TRBJ2-7; 8 bases align to TRBD1. J gave up 6 bases and V 8 bases, and 12 bases lay outside the gene matches. CDR3 size: 14 residues. Germline-derived CDR1 and CDR2 are MNHEY and SMNVEV (reference sequence).

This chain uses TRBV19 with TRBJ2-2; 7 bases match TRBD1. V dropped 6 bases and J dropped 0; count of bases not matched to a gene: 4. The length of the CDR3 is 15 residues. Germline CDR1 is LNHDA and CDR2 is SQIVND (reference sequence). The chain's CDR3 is CASSPGQTNTGELFF. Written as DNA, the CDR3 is TGTGCCAGTAGCCCGGGACAGACGAACACCGGGGAGCTGTTTTTT.

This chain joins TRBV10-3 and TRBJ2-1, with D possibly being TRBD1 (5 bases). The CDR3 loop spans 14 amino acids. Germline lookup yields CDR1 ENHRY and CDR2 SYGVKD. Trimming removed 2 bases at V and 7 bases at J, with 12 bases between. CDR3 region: CAISEPTQGNEQFF. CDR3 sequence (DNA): TGTGCCATCAGTGAGCCAACGCAGGGAAATGAGCAGTTCTTC.

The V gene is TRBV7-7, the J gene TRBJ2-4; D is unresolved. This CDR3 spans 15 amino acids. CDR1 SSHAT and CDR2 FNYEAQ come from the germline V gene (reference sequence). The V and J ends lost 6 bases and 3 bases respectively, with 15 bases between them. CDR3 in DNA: TGTGCCAGCAGACCAGATAAGGGCGGCAAAAACATTCAGTACTTC. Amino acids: CASRPDKGGKNIQYF.

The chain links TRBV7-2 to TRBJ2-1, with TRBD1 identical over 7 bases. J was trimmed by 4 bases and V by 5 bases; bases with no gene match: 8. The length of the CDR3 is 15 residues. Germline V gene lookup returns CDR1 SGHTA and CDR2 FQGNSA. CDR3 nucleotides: TGTGCCAGCAGCGTACTGAGGGGGCAGTACAATGAGCAGTTCTTC. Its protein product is CASSVLRGQYNEQFF.

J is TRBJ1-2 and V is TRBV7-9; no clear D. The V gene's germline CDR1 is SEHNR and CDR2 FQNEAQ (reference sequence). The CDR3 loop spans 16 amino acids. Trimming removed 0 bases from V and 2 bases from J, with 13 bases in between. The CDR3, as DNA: TGTGCCAGCAGCTTAGCGCGGAAAGATCCCAACTATGGCTACACCTTC. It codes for CASSLARKDPNYGYTF.

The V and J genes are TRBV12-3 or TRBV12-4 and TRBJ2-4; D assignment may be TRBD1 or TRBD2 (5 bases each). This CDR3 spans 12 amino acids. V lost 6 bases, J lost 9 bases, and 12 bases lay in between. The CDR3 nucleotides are TGTGCCAGCAGCCCGGGACGTTTCATTCAGTACTTC. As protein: CASSPGRFIQYF.

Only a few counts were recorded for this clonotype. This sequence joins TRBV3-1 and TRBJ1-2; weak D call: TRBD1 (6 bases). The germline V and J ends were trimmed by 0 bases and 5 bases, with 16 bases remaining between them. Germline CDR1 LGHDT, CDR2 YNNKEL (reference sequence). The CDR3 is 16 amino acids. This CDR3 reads CASSQDRQAGEYGYTF. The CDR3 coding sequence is TGTGCCAGCAGCCAAGACAGACAGGCAGGCGAATATGGCTACACCTTC.

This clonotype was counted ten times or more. The CDR3 reads CASSPTMPGGSGNTIYF. The CDR3 nucleotides are TGTGCCAGCTCACCAACAATGCCAGGGGGCTCTGGAAACACCATATATTTT. The genes are TRBV18 and TRBJ1-3; the match to TRBD1 covers 7 bases. Trimming cost V 2 bases and J 0 bases; bases outside gene matches: 7. This CDR3 is 17 amino acids long. Germline assignment: CDR1 KGHSH and CDR2 LQKENI.

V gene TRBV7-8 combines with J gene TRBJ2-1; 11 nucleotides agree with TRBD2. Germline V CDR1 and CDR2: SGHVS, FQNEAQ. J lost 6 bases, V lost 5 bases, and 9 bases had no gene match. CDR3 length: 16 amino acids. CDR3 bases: TGTGCCAGCAGCCTCCGACTAGCGGGGCCCTCCAATGAGCAGTTCTTC. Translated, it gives CASSLRLAGPSNEQFF.

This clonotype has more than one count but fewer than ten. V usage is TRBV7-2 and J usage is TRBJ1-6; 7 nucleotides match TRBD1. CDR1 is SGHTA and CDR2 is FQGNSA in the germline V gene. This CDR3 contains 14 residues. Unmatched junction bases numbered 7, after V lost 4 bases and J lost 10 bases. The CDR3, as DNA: TGTGCCAGCAGCTCGGGACAGTATCTCTCACCCCTCCACTTT. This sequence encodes CASSSGQYLSPLHF. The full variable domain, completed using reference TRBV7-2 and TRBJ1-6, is GAGVSQSPSNKVTEKGKDVELRCDPISGHTALYWYRQSLGQGLEFLIYFQGNSAPDKSGLPSDRFSAERTGGSVSTLTIQRTQQEDSAVYLCASSSGQYLSPLHFGNGTRLTVT.

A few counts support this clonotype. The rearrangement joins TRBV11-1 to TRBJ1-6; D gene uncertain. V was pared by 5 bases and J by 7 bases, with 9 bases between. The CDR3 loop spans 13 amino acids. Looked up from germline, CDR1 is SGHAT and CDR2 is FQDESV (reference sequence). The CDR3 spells CASSPIVNSPLHF. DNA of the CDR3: TGTGCCAGCAGCCCCATCGTGAATTCACCCCTCCACTTT.

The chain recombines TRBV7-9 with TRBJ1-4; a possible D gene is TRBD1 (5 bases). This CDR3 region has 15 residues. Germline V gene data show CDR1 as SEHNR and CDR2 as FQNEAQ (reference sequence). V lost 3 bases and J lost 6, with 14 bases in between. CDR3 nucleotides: TGTGCCAGCAGCTTGGGGACGGTGGGTGATGAAAAACTGTTTTTT. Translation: CASSLGTVGDEKLFF.

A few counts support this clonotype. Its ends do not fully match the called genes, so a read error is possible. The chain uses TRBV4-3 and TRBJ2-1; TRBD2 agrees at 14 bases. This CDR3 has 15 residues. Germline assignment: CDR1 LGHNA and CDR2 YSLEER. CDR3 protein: CASRTGLAGAPEEFF. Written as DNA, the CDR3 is TGCGCCAGCAGAACGGGACTAGCGGGGGCGCCTGAGGAGTTCTTC.

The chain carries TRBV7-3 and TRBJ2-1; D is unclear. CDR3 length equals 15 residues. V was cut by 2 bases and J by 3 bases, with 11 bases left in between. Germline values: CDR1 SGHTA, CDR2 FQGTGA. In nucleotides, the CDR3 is TGTGCCAGCAGCTTAGCCGGAGTCGTCTACAATGAGCAGTTCTTC. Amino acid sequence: CASSLAGVVYNEQFF.

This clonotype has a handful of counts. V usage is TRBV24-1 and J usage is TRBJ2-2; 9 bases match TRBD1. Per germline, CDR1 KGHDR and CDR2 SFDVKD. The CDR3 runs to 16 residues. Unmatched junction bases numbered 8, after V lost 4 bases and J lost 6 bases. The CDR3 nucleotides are TGTGCCACCAGTGACCACGGGACAGGGAGATCCGGGGAGCTGTTTTTT. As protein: CATSDHGTGRSGELFF.

The CDR3: CASSFGGGEKLFF. As DNA, the CDR3 is TGTGCCAGCAGCTTTGGCGGAGGAGAAAAACTGTTTTTT. The V gene is TRBV5-6, the J gene TRBJ1-4; D gene ambiguous. Trimming cost V 2 bases and J 8 bases, with 10 bases left between them. Germline CDR1 is SGHDT and CDR2 is YYEEEE. The CDR3 runs to 13 residues. Together with reference TRBV5-6 and TRBJ1-4, the CDR3 gives the full variable domain: DAGVTQSPTHLIKTRGQQVTLRCSPKSGHDTVSWYQQALGQGPQFIFQYYEEEERQRGNFPDRFSGHQFPNYSSELNVNALLLGDSALYLCASSFGGGEKLFFGSGTQLSVL.

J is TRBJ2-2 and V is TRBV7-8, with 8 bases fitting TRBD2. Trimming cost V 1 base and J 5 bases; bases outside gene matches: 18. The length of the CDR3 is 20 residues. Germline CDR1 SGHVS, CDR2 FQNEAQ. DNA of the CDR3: TGTGCCAGCAGCTTAGGACATCTCGCGGGGGGACTCTCGAGTACCGGGGAGCTGTTTTTT. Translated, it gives CASSLGHLAGGLSSTGELFF.

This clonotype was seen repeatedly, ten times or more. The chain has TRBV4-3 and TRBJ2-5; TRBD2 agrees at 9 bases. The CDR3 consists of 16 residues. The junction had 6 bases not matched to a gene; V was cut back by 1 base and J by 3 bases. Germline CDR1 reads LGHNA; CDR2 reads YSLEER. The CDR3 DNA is TGCGCCAGCAGCCAAGGGCAGGCTAGCGGGGAAGAGACCCAGTACTTC. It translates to CASSQGQASGEETQYF.

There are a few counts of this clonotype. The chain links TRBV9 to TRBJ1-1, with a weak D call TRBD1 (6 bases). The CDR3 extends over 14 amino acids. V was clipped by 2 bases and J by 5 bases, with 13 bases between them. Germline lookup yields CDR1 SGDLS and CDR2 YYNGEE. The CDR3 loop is CASSVSGARTEAFF. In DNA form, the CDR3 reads TGTGCCAGCAGCGTCTCGGGGGCGCGGACTGAAGCTTTCTTT.

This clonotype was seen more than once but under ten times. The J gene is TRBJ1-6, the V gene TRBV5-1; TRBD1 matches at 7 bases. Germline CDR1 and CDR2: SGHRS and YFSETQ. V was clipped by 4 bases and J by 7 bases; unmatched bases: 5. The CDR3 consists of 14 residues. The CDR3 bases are TGCGCCAGCAGCGAGGGACAGACGAATTCACCCCTCCACTTT. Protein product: CASSEGQTNSPLHF.

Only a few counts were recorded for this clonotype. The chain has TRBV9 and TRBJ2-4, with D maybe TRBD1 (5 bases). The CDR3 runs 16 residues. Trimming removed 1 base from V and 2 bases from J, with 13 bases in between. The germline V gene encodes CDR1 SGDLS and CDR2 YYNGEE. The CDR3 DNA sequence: TGTGCCAGCAGCGTAACAGGATTAGGGTCCAAAAACATTCAGTACTTC. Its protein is CASSVTGLGSKNIQYF.

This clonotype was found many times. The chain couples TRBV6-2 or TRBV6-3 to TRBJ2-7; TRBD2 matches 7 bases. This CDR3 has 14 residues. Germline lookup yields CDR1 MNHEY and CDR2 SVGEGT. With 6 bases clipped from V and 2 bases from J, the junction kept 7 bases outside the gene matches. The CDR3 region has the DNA TGTGCCAGCAGCACCCCAGGACTAGCCTACGAGCAGTACTTC. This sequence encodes CASSTPGLAYEQYF.

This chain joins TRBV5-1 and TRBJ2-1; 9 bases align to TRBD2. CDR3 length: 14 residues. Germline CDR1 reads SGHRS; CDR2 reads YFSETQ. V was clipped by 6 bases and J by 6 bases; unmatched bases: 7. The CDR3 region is CASTRLAETNEQFF. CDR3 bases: TGCGCCAGCACCCGACTAGCGGAAACCAATGAGCAGTTCTTC.

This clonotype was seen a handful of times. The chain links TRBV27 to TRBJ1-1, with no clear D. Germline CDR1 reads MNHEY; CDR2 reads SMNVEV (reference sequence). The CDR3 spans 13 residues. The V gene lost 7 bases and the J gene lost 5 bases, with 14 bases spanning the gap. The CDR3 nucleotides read TGTGCCAGCAAGGTCGGTAGATGGACTGAAGCTTTCTTT. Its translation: CASKVGRWTEAFF.

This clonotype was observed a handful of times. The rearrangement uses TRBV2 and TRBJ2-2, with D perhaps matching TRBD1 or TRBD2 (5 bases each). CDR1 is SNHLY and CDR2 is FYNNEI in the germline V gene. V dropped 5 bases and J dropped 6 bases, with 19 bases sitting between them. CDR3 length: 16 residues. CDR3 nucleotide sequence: TGTGCCAGCAGTCTTCCATGGGGGAAGCAATCCGGGGAGCTGTTTTTT. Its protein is CASSLPWGKQSGELFF.

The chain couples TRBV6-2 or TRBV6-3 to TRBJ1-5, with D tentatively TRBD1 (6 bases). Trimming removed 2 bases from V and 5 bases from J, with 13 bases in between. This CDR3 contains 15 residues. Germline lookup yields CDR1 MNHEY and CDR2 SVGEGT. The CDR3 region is CASSYPEGGHQPQHF. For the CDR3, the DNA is TGTGCCAGCAGTTACCCCGAGGGGGGGCATCAGCCCCAGCATTTT.

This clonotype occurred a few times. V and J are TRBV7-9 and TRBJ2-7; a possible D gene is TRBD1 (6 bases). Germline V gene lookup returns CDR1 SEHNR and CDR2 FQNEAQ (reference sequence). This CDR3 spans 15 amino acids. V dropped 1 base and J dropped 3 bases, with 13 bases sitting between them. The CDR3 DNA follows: TGTGCCAGCAGCTTAGGTGGGACACCCGTCTACGAGCAGTACTTC. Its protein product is CASSLGGTPVYEQYF.

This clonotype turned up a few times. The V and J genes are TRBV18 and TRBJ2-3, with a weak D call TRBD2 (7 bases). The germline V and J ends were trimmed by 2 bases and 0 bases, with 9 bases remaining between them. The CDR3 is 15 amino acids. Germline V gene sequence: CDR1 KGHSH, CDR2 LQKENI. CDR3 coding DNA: TGTGCCAGCTCACCAGGGGGGGCCAGCACAGATACGCAGTATTTT. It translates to CASSPGGASTDTQYF.